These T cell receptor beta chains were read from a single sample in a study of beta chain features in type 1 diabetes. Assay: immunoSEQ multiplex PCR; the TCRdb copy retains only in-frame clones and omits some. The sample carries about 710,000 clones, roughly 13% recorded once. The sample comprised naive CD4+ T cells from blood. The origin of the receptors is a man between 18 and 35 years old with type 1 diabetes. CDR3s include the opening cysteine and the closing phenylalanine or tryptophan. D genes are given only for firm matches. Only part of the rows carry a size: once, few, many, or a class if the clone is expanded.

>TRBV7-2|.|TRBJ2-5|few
CASSLWGEETQYF
TGTGCCAGCAGCTTATGGGGGGAAGAGACCCAGTACTTC
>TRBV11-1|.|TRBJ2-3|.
CASTLLSGSDTQYF
TGTGCCAGCACCCTCCTTTCGGGGTCAGATACGCAGTATTTT
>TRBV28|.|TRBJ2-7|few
CASSLTGVKEQYF
TGTGCCAGCAGTTTGACGGGGGTTAAAGAGCAGTACTTC
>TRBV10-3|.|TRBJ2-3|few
CATADSTDTQYF
TGTGCCACGGCGGACAGCACAGATACGCAGTATTTT
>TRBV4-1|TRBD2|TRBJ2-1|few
CASSQEQRGAEIQFF
TGCGCCAGCAGCCAAGAGCAGCGGGGGGCCGAGATTCAGTTCTTC
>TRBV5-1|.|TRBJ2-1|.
CASSLERVYNEQFF
TGCGCCAGCAGCTTGGAGAGGGTCTACAATGAGCAGTTCTTC
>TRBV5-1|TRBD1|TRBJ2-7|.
CASSPGQESYEQYF
TGCGCCAGCAGCCCGGGACAGGAGTCCTACGAGCAGTACTTC
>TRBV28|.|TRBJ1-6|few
CASSFRSPLHF
TGTGCCAGCAGTTTCAGGTCACCCCTCCACTTT
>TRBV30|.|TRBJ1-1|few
CAWSGVGGTEAFF
TGTGCCTGGAGTGGAGTGGGTGGGACTGAAGCTTTCTTT
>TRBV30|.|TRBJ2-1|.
CAWSVPSAGNNEQFF
TGTGCCTGGAGTGTACCTAGCGCCGGTAACAATGAGCAGTTCTTC
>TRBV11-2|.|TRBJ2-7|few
CASSLSGPTSYEQYF
TGTGCCAGCAGCTTAAGCGGGCCGACCTCCTACGAGCAGTACTTC
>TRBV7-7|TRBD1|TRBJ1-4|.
CASSRTGENEKLFF
TGTGCTAGCAGCCGGACAGGGGAGAATGAAAAACTGTTTTTT
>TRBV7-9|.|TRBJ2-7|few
CASSPNRGRTYEQYF
TGTGCCAGCAGCCCAAACCGAGGGCGGACCTACGAGCAGTACTTC
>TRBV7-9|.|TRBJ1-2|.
CASSPGGSNYGYTF
TGTGCCAGCAGCCCGGGAGGCTCTAACTATGGCTACACCTTC
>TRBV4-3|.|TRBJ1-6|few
CASSQGGSYSPLHF
TGCGCCAGCAGCCAAGGAGGGTCTTATTCACCCCTCCACTTT
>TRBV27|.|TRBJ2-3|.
CASSLFGLAGTQYF
TGTGCCAGCAGTTTATTCGGGCTAGCAGGTACGCAGTATTTT
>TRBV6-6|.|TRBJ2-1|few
CASSYGGSNNEQFF
TGTGCCAGCAGTTACGGGGGATCCAACAATGAGCAGTTCTTC
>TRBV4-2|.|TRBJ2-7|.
CASTLNRDVGYEQYF
TGTGCCAGCACTCTAAACCGGGACGTAGGCTACGAGCAGTACTTC
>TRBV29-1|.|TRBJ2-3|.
CSVTRDSDTQYF
TGCAGCGTGACCCGGGACTCCGATACGCAGTATTTT
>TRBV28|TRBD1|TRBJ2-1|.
CASKGQGSYNEQFF
TGTGCCAGCAAGGGACAGGGGTCCTACAATGAGCAGTTCTTC
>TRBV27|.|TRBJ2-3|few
CASRNSHSAQYF
TGTGCCAGCAGAAATTCCCATTCTGCGCAGTATTTT
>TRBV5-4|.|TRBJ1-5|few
CASSLAGGRGSNQPQHF
TGTGCCAGCAGCTTGGCCGGGGGGCGAGGGAGCAATCAGCCCCAGCATTTT
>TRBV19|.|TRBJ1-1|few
CASRRILPRQGGLSTEAFF
TGTGCCAGTAGGCGAATCCTCCCTAGGCAGGGCGGCCTGAGCACTGAAGCTTTCTTT
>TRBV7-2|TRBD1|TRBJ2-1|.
CASSLADRGYNEQFF
TGTGCCAGCAGCCTCGCCGACAGGGGTTACAATGAGCAGTTCTTC
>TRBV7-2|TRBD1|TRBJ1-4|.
CASSRDRDSDLFF
TGTGCCAGCAGCCGAGACAGGGATTCCGACCTGTTTTTT
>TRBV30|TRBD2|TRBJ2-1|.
CASFRLALGNEQFF
TGTGCCTCTTTCAGACTAGCGCTTGGCAATGAGCAGTTCTTC
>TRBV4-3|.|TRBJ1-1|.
CASSRTLNTEAFF
TGCGCCAGCAGCCGGACCCTGAACACTGAAGCTTTCTTT
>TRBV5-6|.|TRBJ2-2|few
CASSLGPGENGELFF
TGTGCCAGCAGCTTGGGACCAGGGGAGAACGGGGAGCTGTTTTTT
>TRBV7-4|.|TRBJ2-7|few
CACPWAGTQGITGEQYF
TGTGCCTGTCCCTGGGCCGGAACACAGGGTATTACGGGCGAGCAGTACTTC
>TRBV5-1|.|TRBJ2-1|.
CASSLERVRRDEQFF
TGCGCCAGCAGCTTGGAGCGGGTCCGCCGAGATGAGCAGTTCTTC
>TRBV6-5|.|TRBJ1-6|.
CASRFPGVSPLHF
TGTGCCAGCAGATTCCCGGGGGTTTCACCCCTCCACTTT
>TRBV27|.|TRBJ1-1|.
CASSLSHLNTEAFF
TGTGCCAGCAGTTTGAGCCACTTGAACACTGAAGCTTTCTTT
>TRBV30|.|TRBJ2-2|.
CASWGEGNTGELFF
TGTGCCTCATGGGGAGAGGGGAACACCGGGGAGCTGTTTTTT
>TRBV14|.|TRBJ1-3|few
CASSQRYAGYSGNTIYF
TGTGCCAGCAGCCAGAGGTACGCTGGATATTCTGGAAACACCATATATTTT
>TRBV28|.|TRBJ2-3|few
CASSKTGRDTQYF
TGTGCCAGCAGTAAAACAGGGAGGGATACGCAGTATTTT
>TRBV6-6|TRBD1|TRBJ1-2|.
CASSADRVRNGYTF
TGTGCCAGCAGCGCTGACAGGGTGCGGAATGGCTACACCTTC
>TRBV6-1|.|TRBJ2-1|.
CASSEIGQPYNEQFF
TGTGCCAGCAGTGAAATCGGCCAGCCGTACAATGAGCAGTTCTTC
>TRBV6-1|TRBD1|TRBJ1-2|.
CASSEISVGQISRGYTF
TGTGCCAGCAGTGAGATCAGCGTGGGACAGATCAGTCGAGGCTACACCTTC
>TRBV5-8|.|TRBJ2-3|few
CASSLGHRDTQYF
TGTGCCAGCAGCTTGGGACATCGTGATACGCAGTATTTT
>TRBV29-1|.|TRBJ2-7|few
CSVEKSSLPGLDEQYF
TGCAGCGTTGAAAAGTCCTCGCTGCCAGGGCTAGACGAGCAGTACTTC
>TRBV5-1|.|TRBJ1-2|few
CASRHLTDGYTF
TGCGCCAGCAGACACTTGACAGATGGCTACACCTTC
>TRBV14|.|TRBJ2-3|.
CASSQERSTDTQYF
TGTGCCAGCAGCCAAGAGAGGAGCACAGATACGCAGTATTTT
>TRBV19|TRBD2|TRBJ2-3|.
CASGGTTYSDTQYF
TGTGCCAGCGGCGGGACTACCTACTCAGATACGCAGTATTTT
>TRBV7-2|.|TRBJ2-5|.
CASSLGSGETQYF
TGTGCCAGCAGCTTAGGATCTGGAGAGACCCAGTACTTC
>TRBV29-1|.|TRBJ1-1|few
CSAVGVGTEAFF
TGCAGCGCTGTCGGGGTGGGCACTGAAGCTTTCTTT
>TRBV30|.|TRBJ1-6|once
CAWSLGGNSPLHF
TGTGCCTGGAGCCTAGGGGGGAATTCACCCCTCCACTTT
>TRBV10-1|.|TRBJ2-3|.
CASSESGARTDTQYF
TGCGCCAGCAGTGAGTCAGGGGCGCGAACAGATACGCAGTATTTT
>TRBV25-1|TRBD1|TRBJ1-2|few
CASSVPGTGGGGYTF
TGTGCCAGCAGTGTTCCCGGGACAGGGGGCGGAGGCTACACCTTC
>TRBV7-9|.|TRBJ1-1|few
CASSLDPTGRTEAFF
TGTGCCAGCAGCTTAGACCCCACAGGGAGGACTGAAGCTTTCTTT
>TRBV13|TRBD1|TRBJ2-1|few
CASSRTGNEQFF
TGTGCCAGCAGCCGGACAGGGAATGAGCAGTTCTTC
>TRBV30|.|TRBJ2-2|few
CAWSPSPRGGELFF
TGTGCCTGGAGTCCATCCCCGAGGGGCGGGGAGCTGTTTTTT
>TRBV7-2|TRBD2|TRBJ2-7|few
CASRGLAGGYEQYF
TGTGCCAGCAGAGGTCTAGCGGGGGGCTACGAGCAGTACTTC
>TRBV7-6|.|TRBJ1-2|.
CASSSLAGTYGYTF
TGTGCCAGCAGCTCCTTAGCCGGTACATATGGCTACACCTTC
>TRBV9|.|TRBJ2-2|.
CASSVEDTGELFF
TGTGCCAGCAGCGTAGAGGACACCGGGGAGCTGTTTTTT
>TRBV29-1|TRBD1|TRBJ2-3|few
CSVMDRVFHTQYF
TGCAGCGTAATGGACAGGGTGTTCCATACGCAGTATTTT
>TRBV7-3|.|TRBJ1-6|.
CASSLDRGESPLHF
TGTGCCAGCAGCCTGGACAGAGGAGAGTCTCCCCTCCACTTT
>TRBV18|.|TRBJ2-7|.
CASSNQGRAYEQYF
TGTGCCAGCAGTAACCAGGGCAGAGCCTACGAGCAGTACTTC
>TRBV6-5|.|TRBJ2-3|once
CASKSSGNTDTQYF
TGTGCCAGCAAGTCGAGCGGAAACACAGATACGCAGTATTTT